This entry lists 17 T cell receptor beta chains sequenced from one sample in a study of blood T cell repertoires in COVID-19. Here immunoSEQ multiplex PCR was the method, and the copy in TCRdb shows in-frame clones only, minus some. The sample has about 40,000 clones; 81% are singletons. Sequencing was carried out using peripheral blood. The receptors were sampled from a man older than 75 with active or convalescent COVID-19.

The rearrangement uses TRBV11-2 and TRBJ2-5; D not resolved. CDR1 is SGHAT and CDR2 is FQNNGV in the germline V gene. The CDR3 extends over 14 amino acids. V dropped 4 bases and J dropped 0 bases, with 9 bases sitting between them. CDR3 bases: TGTGCCAGCAGCTCTAGACTGGACCAAGAGACCCAGTACTTC. It specifies CASSSRLDQETQYF.

The chain carries TRBV5-1 and TRBJ2-7, with D tentatively TRBD2 (6 bases). CDR3 size: 14 residues. Looked up from germline, CDR1 is SGHRS and CDR2 is YFSETQ. The germline V and J ends were trimmed by 0 bases and 1 base, with 8 bases remaining between them. This chain's CDR3 is CASSLDGRSYEQYF. CDR3 DNA sequence: TGCGCCAGCAGCTTGGACGGGAGATCCTACGAGCAGTACTTC.

Only a few counts were recorded for this clone. The genes are TRBV7-9 and TRBJ2-5; D call uncertain. Germline CDR1 reads SEHNR; CDR2 reads FQNEAQ (reference sequence). The CDR3 has 14 residues. The V gene lost 2 bases and the J gene lost 2 bases, with 9 bases spanning the gap. CDR3 in DNA: TGTGCCAGCAGCTTATATCCAGGACAAGAGACCCAGTACTTC. This translates into CASSLYPGQETQYF.

This clone was seen a single time. The chain combines TRBV6-5 with TRBJ1-4, with D unclear. The CDR3 loop spans 16 amino acids. With 0 bases removed from V and 0 bases from J, the gap between germline ends came to 8 bases. Germline loops: CDR1 MNHEY, CDR2 SVGAGI. The CDR3 DNA follows: TGTGCCAGCAGTTACTCTGTCAGTTCAACTAATGAAAAACTGTTTTTT. Translated: CASSYSVSSTNEKLFF.

The J gene is TRBJ2-5, the V gene TRBV6-4; possibly TRBD1 for D (7 bases). CDR3 length equals 15 residues. The ends were cut back, 9 bases at V and 5 bases at J, with 22 bases in the middle. Germline V gene sequence: CDR1 MRHNA, CDR2 SNTAGT. The CDR3 loop is CASLLMEGAWETQYF. The CDR3 nucleotides read TGTGCCAGTCTACTCATGGAGGGGGCATGGGAGACCCAGTACTTC.

V is TRBV10-3 and J is TRBJ2-2; D perhaps matches TRBD2 (6 bases). The CDR3 runs to 15 residues. Trimming stripped 1 base from V and 4 bases from J, with 10 bases between. Germline CDR1 and CDR2: ENHRY and SYGVKD. The CDR3 nucleotides are TGTGCCATCAGTGAGTTCGGGGGACTCACCGGGGAGCTGTTTTTT. Translated, it gives CAISEFGGLTGELFF.

This sequence joins TRBV7-9 and TRBJ1-6; TRBD1 aligns across 7 bases. Losses at the gene ends were 5 bases for V and 7 bases for J; bases not matched to a gene: 8. CDR1 SEHNR and CDR2 FQNEAQ come from the germline V gene (reference sequence). The CDR3 sequence is 15 residues long. The chain's CDR3 is CASSRTGEMNSPLHF. DNA of the CDR3: TGTGCCAGCAGCCGTACAGGGGAGATGAATTCACCCCTCCACTTT.

This chain links TRBV6-6 with TRBJ1-5, with 8 bases aligning to TRBD1. The germline gives CDR1 MNHNY, CDR2 SVGAGI (reference sequence). This CDR3 spans 15 amino acids. After removal of 6 bases from V and 2 bases from J, the junction contained 6 bases not matched to a gene. The CDR3 is CASSAGTGRNQPQHF. As DNA, the CDR3 is TGTGCCAGCAGCGCCGGGACAGGACGCAATCAGCCCCAGCATTTT.

The chain uses TRBV9 and TRBJ2-1, with 9 bases matching TRBD1. The CDR3 sequence is 18 residues long. The trim removed 0 bases at V and 5 bases at J, leaving 12 bases unmatched. Germline V gene lookup returns CDR1 SGDLS and CDR2 YYNGEE. CDR3 coding DNA: TGTGCCAGCAGCGTAGCCCCGGGGTACGACAGGGGGGACAATGAGCAGTTCTTC. Its protein is CASSVAPGYDRGDNEQFF.

This chain uses TRBV6-5 with TRBJ1-5; 7 nucleotides agree with TRBD1. The CDR3 totals 15 residues. The V gene's germline CDR1 is MNHEY and CDR2 SVGAGI. V gave up 8 bases and J gave up 3 bases; unmatched junction bases: 10. The CDR3 sequence: CASHLRDRNNQPQHF. The DNA for the CDR3 is TGTGCCAGCCACCTGAGGGACAGAAACAATCAGCCCCAGCATTTT.

V gene TRBV27 combines with J gene TRBJ2-4, with 9 bases identical to TRBD2. Germline loops: CDR1 MNHEY, CDR2 SMNVEV (reference sequence). This CDR3 has 17 residues. Losses at the gene ends were 6 bases for V and 4 bases for J; bases not matched to a gene: 13. CDR3 sequence (DNA): TGTGCCAGCAGCCCTGATTTTTTAGCGGGAGTTAAAAACATTCAGTACTTC. It translates to CASSPDFLAGVKNIQYF.

The chain links TRBV28 to TRBJ2-5, with 9 bases lining up with TRBD1. The CDR3 extends over 15 amino acids. The germline V gene encodes CDR1 MDHEN and CDR2 SYDVKM. V lost 6 bases, J lost 4 bases, and 9 bases stayed unmatched. The CDR3 here is CASRPGTGRSETQYF. CDR3 nucleotides: TGTGCCAGCAGGCCCGGGACAGGGAGGTCAGAGACCCAGTACTTC.

This clone was seen a single time. The chain couples TRBV5-6 to TRBJ2-5; a possible D gene is TRBD2 (5 bases). Germline assignment: CDR1 SGHDT and CDR2 YYEEEE. V was cut by 2 bases and J by 5 bases, with 7 bases left in between. This CDR3 comprises 12 residues. CDR3 sequence (DNA): TGTGCCAGCAGCTTAAGGAGGGAGACCCAGTACTTC. It translates to CASSLRRETQYF.

The rearrangement joins TRBV12-3 or TRBV12-4 to TRBJ1-1, with unresolved D. The CDR3 contains 13 residues. Trimming took off 4 bases at V and 6 bases at J, with 12 bases between the two ends. DNA for the CDR3: TGTGCCAGCAGTTCATCTCGGGTGGCTGAAGCTTTCTTT. Amino acid sequence: CASSSSRVAEAFF.

The rearrangement uses TRBV6-5 and TRBJ2-7; D perhaps matches TRBD2 (6 bases). This CDR3 spans 13 amino acids. Deletions cut 6 bases from V and 7 bases from J, with 16 bases between. Germline CDR1 and CDR2: MNHEY and SVGAGI. Written as DNA, the CDR3 is TGTGCCAGCAGATGGGAGGTCTCGCGGGAGCAGTACTTC. Its translation is CASRWEVSREQYF.

V and J are TRBV6-5 and TRBJ2-7; 11 nucleotides agree with TRBD2. The junction had 4 bases not matched to a gene; V was cut back by 8 bases and J by 4 bases. The CDR3 has 13 residues. Germline CDR1 is MNHEY and CDR2 is SVGAGI. The CDR3 sequence: CASVTSGGYEQYF. Written as DNA, the CDR3 is TGTGCCAGCGTCACTAGCGGGGGATACGAGCAGTACTTC.

The chain is built from TRBV7-2 and TRBJ1-2; TRBD1 matches at 7 bases. The germline V gene encodes CDR1 SGHTA and CDR2 FQGNSA. This CDR3 has 14 residues. V was pared by 10 bases and J by 2 bases, with 10 bases of the junction left unmatched. The CDR3 DNA sequence: TGTGCCACCCAGCTTGACAGGGCCAACTATGGCTACACCTTC. This gives the protein CATQLDRANYGYTF.